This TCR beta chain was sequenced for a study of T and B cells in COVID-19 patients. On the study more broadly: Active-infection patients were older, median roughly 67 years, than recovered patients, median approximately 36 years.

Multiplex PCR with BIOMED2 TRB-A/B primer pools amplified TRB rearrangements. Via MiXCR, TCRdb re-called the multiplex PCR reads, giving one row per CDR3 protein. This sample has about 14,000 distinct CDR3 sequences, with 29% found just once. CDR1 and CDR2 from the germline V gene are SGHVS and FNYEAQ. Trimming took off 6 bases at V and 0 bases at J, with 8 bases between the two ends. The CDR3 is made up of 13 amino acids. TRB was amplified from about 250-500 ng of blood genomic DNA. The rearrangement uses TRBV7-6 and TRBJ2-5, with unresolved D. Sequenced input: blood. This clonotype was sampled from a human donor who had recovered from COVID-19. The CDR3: CASSRVYQETQYF. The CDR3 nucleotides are TGTGCCAGCAGTAGGGTGTACCAAGAGACCCAGTACTTC.